This section outlines one T cell receptor (beta chain) sequence together with its context. Its antigen is still unknown. The data belong to a study of long-term antiretroviral therapy in people with HIV. Background on the study: Collection dates of the earliest samples fall about a decade before the 2015 immediate-ART recommendation.

Broader study findings: ART was followed by higher diversity that remained below transplant donor controls. The study collected blood between about 2004 and 2018, possibly under older ART regimens. At every time point, clones expanded before ART dominated the repertoire.

The CDR3 covers 16 residues. Germline V gene data show CDR1 as SGHRS and CDR2 as YFSETQ. V was shortened by 4 bases and J by 5 bases, with 21 bases between the two germline ends. Investigators performed immunoSEQ version v3.0 at survey level. The method was immunoSEQ multiplex PCR; TCRdb's version includes in-frame clones alone and lacks a portion of them. The table records roughly 24,000 clones, over 75% of them present only once. The specimen comprised unsorted PBMCs, sampled 0.6 years after starting antiretroviral therapy. The source is a man in his sixties with HIV. The chain combines TRBV5-1 with TRBJ1-1, with a possible D match to TRBD1 (5 bases). The CDR3 region is CASSPYGAGTGTEAFF. In DNA form, the CDR3 reads TGCGCCAGCAGCCCGTACGGGGCAGGGACGGGAACTGAAGCTTTCTTT.